Presented here are 22 T cell receptor beta chains from one specimen sequenced in a study of T cell responses to AZD1222 COVID-19 vaccine. Here immunoSEQ multiplex PCR was the method, and the copy in TCRdb shows in-frame clones only, minus some. The sample yields 75,000 to 100,000 clones, over 75% seen once. The input for sequencing was peripheral blood, taken on day 0 of AZD1222 vaccination. These receptors were obtained from an adult in good health.

This clone was seen a handful of times. The rearrangement links TRBV9 to TRBJ2-2; no definite D call. Trimming removed 4 bases from V and 2 bases from J, with 9 bases in between. The CDR3 has 14 residues. From germline, CDR1 is SGDLS and CDR2 YYNGEE. DNA of the CDR3: TGTGCCAGCAGCCCTATTGTCAACACCGGGGAGCTGTTTTTT. This gives the protein CASSPIVNTGELFF.

This clone was picked up one time. V gene TRBV19 combines with J gene TRBJ1-2; no clear D. The V gene lost 5 bases and the J gene lost 0 bases, with 16 bases spanning the gap. The CDR3 has 16 amino acids. Germline V lookup: CDR1 LNHDA, CDR2 SQIVND (reference sequence). The CDR3 DNA reads TGTGCCAGTAGTCTTGGGTGGCAAGCCACTAACTATGGCTACACCTTC. It specifies CASSLGWQATNYGYTF.

The chain has TRBV19 and TRBJ1-2; D is ambiguous. Germline V gene sequence: CDR1 LNHDA, CDR2 SQIVND (reference sequence). CDR3 length: 13 amino acids. Deletions cut 5 bases from V and 8 bases from J, with 15 bases between. The CDR3 DNA sequence: TGTGCCAGTAGTTTCCGGCCTGGGGAGGGCTACACCTTC. It yields the protein CASSFRPGEGYTF.

In this sample, this clone turned up once. This chain links TRBV19 with TRBJ1-5, with D hard to call. The CDR3 consists of 13 residues. The V gene's germline CDR1 is LNHDA and CDR2 SQIVND (reference sequence). V lost 5 bases and J lost 3, with 8 bases in between. The CDR3 reads CASSFTNNQPQHF. The CDR3, as DNA: TGTGCCAGTAGTTTCACGAACAATCAGCCCCAGCATTTT.

In its sample, this clone was seen once. The V call is TRBV3-1 (or the pseudogene TRBV3-2), the J call TRBJ1-2; D not certain. Germline CDR1 and CDR2: LGHDT and YNNKEL (reference sequence). V was shortened by 1 base and J by 4 bases, with 4 bases between the two germline ends. This CDR3 region has 12 residues. The CDR3 DNA reads as TGTGCCAGCAGCCAAGCTTCCTATGGCTACACCTTC. Translation gives CASSQASYGYTF.

This chain uses TRBV19 with TRBJ1-2; no reliable D call. CDR3 length: 14 amino acids. The V gene's germline CDR1 is LNHDA and CDR2 SQIVND (reference sequence). Deletions cut 1 base from V and 7 bases from J, with 13 bases between. As DNA, the CDR3 is TGTGCCAGTAGTATAGGGGCCCTCCGTAGTGGCTACACCTTC. This sequence encodes CASSIGALRSGYTF.

V usage is TRBV14 and J usage is TRBJ1-2, with TRBD1 matching over 7 bases. V dropped 4 bases and J dropped 2; count of bases not matched to a gene: 1. This CDR3 contains 13 residues. In germline, CDR1 is SGHDN, CDR2 FVKESK. CDR3 sequence reads: CASSPQGNYGYTF. CDR3 DNA: TGTGCCAGCAGCCCACAGGGGAACTATGGCTACACCTTC.

The CDR3 sequence is CASRIQVSSYEQYF. The CDR3 DNA reads TGTGCCAGCAGGATTCAGGTCAGCTCCTACGAGCAGTACTTC. The gene calls are TRBV6-5 and TRBJ2-7; D unresolved. The CDR3 extends over 14 amino acids. The V and J ends lost 6 bases and 0 bases respectively, with 12 bases between them. CDR1 MNHEY and CDR2 SVGAGI come from the germline V gene.

V usage is TRBV19 and J usage is TRBJ1-5, with 9 bases fitting TRBD1. J lost 4 bases, V lost 3 bases, and 7 bases had no gene match. This CDR3 contains 16 residues. The V gene's germline CDR1 is LNHDA and CDR2 SQIVND (reference sequence). The CDR3 region has the DNA TGTGCCAGTAGTATGGGACAGGGAAGAGCTAATCAGCCCCAGCATTTT. Protein product: CASSMGQGRANQPQHF.

This clone appeared a single time. The chain recombines TRBV5-8 with TRBJ1-5; 9 nucleotides agree with TRBD1. Germline-derived CDR1 and CDR2 are SGHTS and YDEGEE. V was clipped by 0 bases and J by 4 bases; unmatched bases: 8. The CDR3 covers 17 residues. CDR3 region: CASSLGVGTGRNQPQHF. For the CDR3, the DNA is TGTGCCAGCAGCTTGGGAGTAGGGACAGGGCGGAATCAGCCCCAGCATTTT.

The V call is TRBV28, the J call TRBJ1-5, with 8 bases fitting TRBD1. Germline CDR1 is MDHEN and CDR2 is SYDVKM. Losses at the gene ends were 2 bases for V and 2 bases for J; bases not matched to a gene: 5. This CDR3 has 16 residues. CDR3 sequence reads: CASSLGQGTGNQPQHF. The DNA for the CDR3 is TGTGCCAGCAGTTTAGGACAGGGTACGGGCAATCAGCCCCAGCATTTT.

The J gene is TRBJ2-3, the V gene TRBV10-3, with D possibly TRBD1 on 6 matching bases. The CDR3 totals 15 residues. Trimming stripped 0 bases from V and 4 bases from J, with 11 bases between. Germline V gene sequence: CDR1 ENHRY, CDR2 SYGVKD. CDR3 nucleotide sequence: TGTGCCATCAGTGAGTCGTTGGGGGCCTCAGATACGCAGTATTTT. Amino acid sequence: CAISESLGASDTQYF.

The V call is TRBV18, the J call TRBJ1-1; D is unresolved. V lost 6 bases and J 0 bases, leaving 8 bases between the germline ends. This CDR3 region has 13 residues. Germline V gene lookup returns CDR1 KGHSH and CDR2 LQKENI. The chain's CDR3 is CASSAAVNTEAFF. In DNA form, the CDR3 reads TGTGCCAGCTCCGCGGCGGTGAACACTGAAGCTTTCTTT.

The V call is TRBV19, the J call TRBJ2-3; 7 nucleotides line up with TRBD2. V lost 7 bases and J lost 0; bases outside the gene matches: 10. The CDR3 is 16 amino acids. Germline CDR1 reads LNHDA; CDR2 reads SQIVND (reference sequence). CDR3 coding DNA: TGTGCCAGTAACGGGTTCTGGCGGGGGAGCACAGATACGCAGTATTTT. Amino acid sequence: CASNGFWRGSTDTQYF.

This clone has a handful of counts. Other nucleotide sequences from this sample produce the same CDR3. The CDR3 loop is CASSFNSPLHF. For the CDR3, the DNA is TGTGCCAGCAGTTTTAATTCACCCCTCCACTTT. The chain has TRBV12-3 or TRBV12-4 and TRBJ1-6; D unresolved. The CDR3 consists of 11 residues. Trimming removed 3 bases from V and 6 bases from J, with 0 bases in between.

This chain links TRBV12-5 with TRBJ2-7; unclear D gene. The CDR3 is 15 amino acids. V lost 0 bases and J lost 2, with 11 bases in between. CDR1 is LGHNT, CDR2 FRNRAP, per germline. CDR3: CASGLVQGRTYEQYF. CDR3 DNA: TGTGCTAGTGGTTTGGTACAAGGCAGAACCTACGAGCAGTACTTC.

J is TRBJ1-1 and V is TRBV2; 10 nucleotides agree with TRBD1. V lost 6 bases to trimming and J lost 2 bases; unmatched junction nucleotides: 3. The germline gives CDR1 SNHLY, CDR2 FYNNEI. The CDR3 runs 14 residues. The CDR3 DNA reads as TGTGCCAGCAGCTGGGACAGGGGCAACACTGAAGCTTTCTTT. Its translation is CASSWDRGNTEAFF.

This chain links TRBV7-2 with TRBJ2-7, with 11 bases matching TRBD2. V trimming: 1 base; J trimming: 3 bases; junction bases outside the gene matches: 2. The germline CDR1 and CDR2 sequences are SGHTA and FQGNSA. This CDR3 region has 15 residues. CDR3 sequence: CASSLVGTSGYEQYF. CDR3 nucleotides: TGTGCCAGCAGCTTAGTTGGGACTAGCGGCTACGAGCAGTACTTC.

Only one count was recorded for this clone. The rearrangement uses TRBV7-6 and TRBJ1-1, with D unresolved. Germline loops: CDR1 SGHVS, CDR2 FNYEAQ. The CDR3 totals 15 residues. The V end was cut by 1 base, the J end by 4 bases, with 13 bases between. The chain's CDR3 is CASSLEASFGTEAFF. The CDR3, as DNA: TGTGCCAGCAGCTTAGAGGCCAGTTTTGGCACTGAAGCTTTCTTT.

This chain connects TRBV5-1 to TRBJ2-5, with a possible D match to TRBD1 (6 bases). This CDR3 is 14 amino acids long. Trimming stripped 4 bases from V and 5 bases from J, with 15 bases between. Germline V gene data show CDR1 as SGHRS and CDR2 as YFSETQ. DNA of the CDR3: TGCGCCAGCAGCCGGGCCCAGGGGCCCGAGACCCAGTACTTC. Its protein product is CASSRAQGPETQYF.

This chain links TRBV30 with TRBJ1-2; 8 nucleotides match TRBD1. Trimming at V came to 0 bases and at J to 4 bases, leaving 7 bases not matched to a gene. There are 15 residues in the CDR3. Germline CDR1 GTSNPN, CDR2 SVGIG (reference sequence). The CDR3: CAWSVRPQGAYGYTF. Written as DNA, the CDR3 is TGTGCCTGGAGTGTACGGCCTCAGGGGGCCTATGGCTACACCTTC.

This clone came up once. V usage is TRBV25-1 and J usage is TRBJ2-5; 10 bases align to TRBD2. Per the germline V gene, CDR1 is MGHDK and CDR2 is SYGVNS. There are 14 residues in the CDR3. The V segment lost 6 bases and the J segment 7 bases; nucleotides outside the gene matches: 8. The CDR3 here is CASRVAGGMGTQYF. The CDR3 DNA reads as TGTGCCAGCAGGGTAGCGGGGGGTATGGGGACCCAGTACTTC.